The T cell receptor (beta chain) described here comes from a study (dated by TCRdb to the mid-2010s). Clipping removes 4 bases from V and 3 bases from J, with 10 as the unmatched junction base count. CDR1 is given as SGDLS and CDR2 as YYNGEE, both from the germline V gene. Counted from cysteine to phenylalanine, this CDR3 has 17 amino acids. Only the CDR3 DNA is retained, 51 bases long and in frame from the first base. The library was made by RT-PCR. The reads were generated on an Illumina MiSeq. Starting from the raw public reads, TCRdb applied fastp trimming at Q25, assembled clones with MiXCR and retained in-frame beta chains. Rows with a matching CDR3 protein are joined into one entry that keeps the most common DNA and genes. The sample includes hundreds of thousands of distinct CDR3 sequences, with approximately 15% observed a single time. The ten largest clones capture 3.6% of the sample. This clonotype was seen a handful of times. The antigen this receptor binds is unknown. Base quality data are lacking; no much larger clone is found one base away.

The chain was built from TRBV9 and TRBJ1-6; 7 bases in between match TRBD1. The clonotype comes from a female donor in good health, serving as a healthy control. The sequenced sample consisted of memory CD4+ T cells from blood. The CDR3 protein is CASSLLDRADYNSPLHF. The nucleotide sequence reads TGTGCCAGCAGCTTACTCGACAGGGCCGACTATAATTCACCCCTCCACTTT.